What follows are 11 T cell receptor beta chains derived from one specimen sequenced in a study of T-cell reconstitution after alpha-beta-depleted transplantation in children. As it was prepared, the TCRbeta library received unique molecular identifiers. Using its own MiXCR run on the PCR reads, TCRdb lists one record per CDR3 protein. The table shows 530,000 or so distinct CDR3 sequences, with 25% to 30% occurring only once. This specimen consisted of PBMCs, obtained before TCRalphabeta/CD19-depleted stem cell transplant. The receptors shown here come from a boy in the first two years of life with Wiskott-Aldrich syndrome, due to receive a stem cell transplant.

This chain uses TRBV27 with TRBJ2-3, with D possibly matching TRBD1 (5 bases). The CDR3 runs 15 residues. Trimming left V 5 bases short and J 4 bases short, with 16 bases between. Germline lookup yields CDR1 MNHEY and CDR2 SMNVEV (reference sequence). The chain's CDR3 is CASSGASGLPDTQYF. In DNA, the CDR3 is TGTGCCAGCAGTGGGGCCTCGGGTTTGCCAGATACGCAGTATTTT.

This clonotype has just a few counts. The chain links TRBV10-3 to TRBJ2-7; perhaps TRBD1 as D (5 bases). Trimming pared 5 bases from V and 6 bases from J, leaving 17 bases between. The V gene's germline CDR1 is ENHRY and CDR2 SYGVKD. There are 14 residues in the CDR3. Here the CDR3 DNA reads TGTGCCATCAGTCCTTCTCCAGGGTGGGGCGAGCAGTACTTC. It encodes CAISPSPGWGEQYF.

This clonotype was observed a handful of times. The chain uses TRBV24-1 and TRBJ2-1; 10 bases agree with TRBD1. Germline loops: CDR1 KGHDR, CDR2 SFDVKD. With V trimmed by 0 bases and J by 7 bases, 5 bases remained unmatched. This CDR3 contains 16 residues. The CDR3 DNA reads TGTGCCACCAGTGATTTGGTGGACAGGGGGGGGAATGAGCAGTTCTTC. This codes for CATSDLVDRGGNEQFF.

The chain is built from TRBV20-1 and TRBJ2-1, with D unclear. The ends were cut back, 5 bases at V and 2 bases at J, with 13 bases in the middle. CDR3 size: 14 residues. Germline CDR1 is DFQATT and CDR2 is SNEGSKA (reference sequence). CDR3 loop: CSAHDGYTYNEQFF. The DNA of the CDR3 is TGCAGTGCTCACGACGGTTACACCTACAATGAGCAGTTCTTC.

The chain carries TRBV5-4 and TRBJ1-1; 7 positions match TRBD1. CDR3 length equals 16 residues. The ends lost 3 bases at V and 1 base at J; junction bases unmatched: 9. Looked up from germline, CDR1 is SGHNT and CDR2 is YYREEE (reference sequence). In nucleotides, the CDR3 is TGTGCCAGCAGCTCGGAGGGACAGAGATCGAACACTGAAGCTTTCTTT. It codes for CASSSEGQRSNTEAFF.

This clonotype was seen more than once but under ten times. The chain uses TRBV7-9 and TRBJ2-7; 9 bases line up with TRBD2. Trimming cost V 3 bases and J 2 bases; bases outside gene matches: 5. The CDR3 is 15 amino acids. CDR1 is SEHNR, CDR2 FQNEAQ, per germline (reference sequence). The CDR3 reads CASSFSTSGAYEQYF. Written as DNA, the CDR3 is TGTGCCAGCAGCTTTTCGACTAGCGGCGCCTACGAGCAGTACTTC.

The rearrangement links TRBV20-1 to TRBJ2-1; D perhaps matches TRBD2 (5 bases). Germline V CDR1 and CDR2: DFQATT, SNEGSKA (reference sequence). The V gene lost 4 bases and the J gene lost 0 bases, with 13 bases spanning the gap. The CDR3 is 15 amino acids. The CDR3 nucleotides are TGCAGTGCTACTCTCACTGGGAGCTCCTACAATGAGCAGTTCTTC. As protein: CSATLTGSSYNEQFF.

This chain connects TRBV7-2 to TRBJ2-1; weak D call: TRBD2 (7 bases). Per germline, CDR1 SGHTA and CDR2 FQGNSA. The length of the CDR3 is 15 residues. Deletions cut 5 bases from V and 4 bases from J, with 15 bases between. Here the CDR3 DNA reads TGTGCCAGCAGCGTGCTAGGGAGGGGGTACAATGAGCAGTTCTTC. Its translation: CASSVLGRGYNEQFF.

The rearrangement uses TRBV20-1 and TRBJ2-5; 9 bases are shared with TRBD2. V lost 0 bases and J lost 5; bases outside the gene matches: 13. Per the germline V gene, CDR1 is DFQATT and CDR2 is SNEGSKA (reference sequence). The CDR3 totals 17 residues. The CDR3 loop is CSARDSIAGDRWETQYF. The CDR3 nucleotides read TGCAGTGCTAGAGATTCAATAGCGGGAGACCGATGGGAGACCCAGTACTTC.

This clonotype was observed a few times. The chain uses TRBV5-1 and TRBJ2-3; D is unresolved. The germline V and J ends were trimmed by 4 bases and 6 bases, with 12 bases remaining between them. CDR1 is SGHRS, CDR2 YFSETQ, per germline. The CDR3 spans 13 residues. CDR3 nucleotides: TGCGCCAGCAGCCGGGTATTCCGGGATACGCAGTATTTT. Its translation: CASSRVFRDTQYF.

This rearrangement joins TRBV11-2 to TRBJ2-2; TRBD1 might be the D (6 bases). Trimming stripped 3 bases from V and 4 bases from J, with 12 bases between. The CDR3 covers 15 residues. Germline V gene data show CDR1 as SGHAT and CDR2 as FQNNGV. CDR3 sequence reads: CASSFGQPGTGELFF. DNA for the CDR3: TGTGCCAGCAGCTTTGGACAGCCAGGCACCGGGGAGCTGTTTTTT.